This TCR beta chain originates from a study of cytomegalovirus exposure and HLA in healthy donors. Points on this clone: What it binds is not known.

Trimming cost V 3 bases and J 3 bases, with 15 bases left between them. The CDR3 loop spans 15 amino acids. Germline lookup yields CDR1 GTSNPN and CDR2 SVGIG (reference sequence). Primers: 60 Vbeta forward and 13 Jbeta reverse. TCRdb keeps only in-frame clones here, not all; method: immunoSEQ multiplex PCR. The sample has about 120,000 clones; the top ten hold approximately 3.9%. Study-level results: The classifier reportedly diagnosed cytomegalovirus status with high sensitivity and specificity.

The sequence derives from a man aged 18 to 30 in good health and CMV-seronegative. This chain uses TRBV30 with TRBJ1-5; D is perhaps TRBD1 (6 bases). The sample was PBMCs. CDR3 coding DNA: TGTGCCTGGAGCGCTCAGGGGCTAGTCAATCAGCCCCAGCATTTT. It translates to CAWSAQGLVNQPQHF.